At least ten counts were recorded for the clone carrying this T cell receptor beta chain. Each CDR3 protein gets one entry after TCRdb re-called the RACE reads with MiXCR. The table records about 360,000 distinct CDR3 sequences, roughly 4.8% of them present only once. This sample was included in a study of human T cells and chemical hapten exposure. Stated time point: patch test 1, 2 weeks after DPC sensitization. Noted treatment: therapeutic diphenylcyclopropenone sensitization with weekly scalp DPC. V lost 4 bases to trimming and J lost 5 bases; unmatched junction nucleotides: 10. The germline gives CDR1 MNHNS, CDR2 SASEGT. The CDR3 runs to 15 residues.

V gene TRBV6-1 combines with J gene TRBJ2-7, with 8 bases lining up with TRBD1. Material: whole blood, obtained in connection with sensitization to the hapten diphenylcyclopropenone (DPC). The TCR originated in a woman between 50 and 59 years old with alopecia areata. Some clones in this sample may be carry-over from other donors' samples. The DNA for the CDR3 is TGTGCCAGCAGTGGAGGCGGACAGGGTATGCACGAGCAGTACTTC. The encoded protein is CASSGGGQGMHEQYF.